The table lists the clone carrying this TCR beta chain with many counts. As yet, its antigen is unknown. The V and J ends lost 6 bases and 4 bases respectively, with 12 bases between them. The CDR3 is 13 amino acids. The data stem from a study of T cells in Graves' hyperthyroidism and ophthalmopathy. Study-wide findings and caveats: Most clonotypes expanded in the thyroid (above 0.001) were also present in blood.

TCR beta CDR3 regions were amplified from RNA. The HTBI primer set was used in a first-round RT-PCR of the TCR CDR3. TCRdb ran MiXCR on the multiplex PCR reads and lists one entry per CDR3 protein. Of roughly 380,000 distinct CDR3 sequences in the sample, over 11% were seen once. Hyperthyroidism had been newly diagnosed in patients aged 18 to 65, and its duration was under 2 months. Sequencing was performed on blood. This sequence originates from a woman aged 55-69 years with Graves' hyperthyroidism. The chain uses TRBV12-3 or TRBV12-4 and TRBJ1-1; D unresolved. The CDR3, as DNA: TGTGCCAGCAGACAAGAGGTGGGCACTGAAGCTTTCTTT. It codes for CASRQEVGTEAFF.